Listed below are T cell receptor beta chains from one sample, sequenced in a study of cytotoxic CD8 clonotypes in ibrutinib-treated CLL. Profiling relied on immunoSEQ multiplex PCR, and the TCRdb table lists in-frame clones only, not all of them. Here the sample spans 250,000 to 350,000 clones, 70% to 80% being singletons. This sample comprised PBMCs, obtained at disease progression, from a patient treated with ibrutinib. These receptors were collected from a human donor with chronic lymphocytic leukemia. CDR3s include the opening cysteine and the closing phenylalanine or tryptophan. D genes are given only for firm matches. Size values are once, few and many counts, or a class for expanded clones, and some rows have none.

clone_size j_call v_call d_call cdr3_aa cdr3_nt
few TRBJ1-6 TRBV5-3 NA CARSRPFLSSYNSPLHF TGTGCCAGAAGCCGACCGTTCCTGAGCTCCTATAATTCACCCCTCCACTTT
few TRBJ2-7 TRBV28 NA CASSFPGLEQYF TGTGCCAGCAGTTTCCCGGGACTCGAGCAGTACTTC
NA TRBJ2-7 TRBV6-5 NA CASSHQGYEQYF TGTGCCAGCAGTCATCAAGGATACGAGCAGTACTTC
NA TRBJ2-5 TRBV7-3 NA CASSSDLGETQYF TGTGCCAGCAGCTCAGATTTGGGGGAGACCCAGTACTTC
few TRBJ1-2 TRBV27 NA CASSPDGRGAGGYTF TGTGCCAGCAGCCCCGACGGACGGGGGGCGGGTGGCTACACCTTC
NA TRBJ2-7 TRBV5-1 TRBD2 CASSFGREGSGEQYF TGCGCCAGCAGCTTCGGGCGGGAGGGCTCGGGCGAGCAGTACTTC
NA TRBJ1-2 TRBV2 NA CASSGRSGGYGYTF TGTGCCAGCAGTGGAAGATCGGGGGGCTATGGCTACACCTTC
NA TRBJ2-7 TRBV9 TRBD2 CASSVGLAGGLSSYEQYF TGTGCCAGCAGCGTAGGACTAGCGGGGGGCCTCAGCTCCTACGAGCAGTACTTC
NA TRBJ1-6 TRBV7-8 TRBD1 CASSHDRGSPLHF TGTGCCAGCAGCCACGACAGGGGTTCACCCCTCCACTTT
NA TRBJ1-3 TRBV9 NA CASSVADGVGNTIYF TGTGCCAGCAGCGTAGCGGACGGCGTGGGGAACACCATATATTTT
NA TRBJ2-5 TRBV5-1 NA CASSFDIRETQYF TGCGCCAGCAGCTTTGACATTCGTGAGACCCAGTACTTC
NA TRBJ1-1 TRBV15 NA CATSRGRGSTEAFF TGTGCCACCAGCAGAGGGAGGGGAAGCACTGAAGCTTTCTTT
NA TRBJ2-7 TRBV5-1 NA CASSFRYGTVVEQYF TGCGCCAGCAGCTTTCGCTACGGAACGGTCGTGGAGCAGTACTTC
NA TRBJ2-7 TRBV10-1 TRBD2 CASSGGLAGAEQYF TGCGCCAGCAGCGGGGGGCTAGCGGGAGCCGAGCAGTACTTC
few TRBJ2-5 TRBV7-9 NA CASSRRTPQTETQYF TGTGCCAGCAGCCGCAGGACCCCCCAAACGGAGACCCAGTACTTC
NA TRBJ2-3 TRBV4-1 TRBD2 CASSPPTSGGPESTDTQYF TGCGCCAGCAGCCCCCCAACTAGCGGGGGGCCGGAGAGCACAGATACGCAGTATTTT
NA TRBJ1-1 TRBV6-6 NA CASSYVFPRGTEAFF TGTGCCAGCAGTTACGTGTTTCCCCGGGGCACTGAAGCTTTCTTT
NA TRBJ1-6 TRBV10-1 TRBD1 CASSESGTGVSPLHF TGCGCCAGCAGTGAGTCCGGGACAGGGGTTTCACCCCTCCACTTT
NA TRBJ2-1 TRBV6-5 NA CASSYLGSARYNEQFF TGTGCCAGCAGTTACCTCGGTTCGGCCAGATACAATGAGCAGTTCTTC
NA TRBJ2-2 TRBV5-1 NA CASSSLDSTASGAGELFF TGCGCCAGCAGCTCCCTTGACTCGACCGCGTCTGGCGCCGGGGAGCTGTTTTTT
NA TRBJ1-3 TRBV25-1 NA CASSETATGNTIYF TGTGCCAGCAGTGAGACAGCGACTGGAAACACCATATATTTT
NA TRBJ1-1 TRBV5-1 TRBD1 CASSLQDRREAFF TGCGCCAGCAGCTTGCAGGACAGGCGGGAAGCTTTCTTT
NA TRBJ1-5 TRBV28 NA CASRTLNQPQHF TGTGCCAGCAGAACACTAAATCAGCCCCAGCATTTT
NA TRBJ1-2 TRBV7-9 TRBD1 CASSPVGQDYGYTF TGTGCCAGCAGCCCAGTTGGACAGGACTATGGCTACACCTTC
few TRBJ1-5 TRBV10-3 TRBD1 CASQGARNQPQHF TGTGCCAGCCAGGGGGCTCGGAATCAGCCCCAGCATTTT
NA TRBJ1-4 TRBV19 NA CASSLGSPANEKLFF TGTGCCAGTAGTCTCGGATCGCCAGCAAATGAAAAACTGTTTTTT
NA TRBJ2-3 TRBV11-2 NA CASSLGGRFGYTDTQYF TGTGCCAGCAGCTTAGGGGGGCGGTTTGGCTACACAGATACGCAGTATTTT
NA TRBJ2-1 TRBV19 TRBD2 CASSMAGGYEQFF TGTGCCAGTAGTATGGCGGGAGGGTATGAGCAGTTCTTC
NA TRBJ1-3 TRBV19 TRBD1 CASRSGTGATRSGNTIYF TGTGCCAGTAGGTCCGGGACAGGGGCTACCCGCTCTGGAAACACCATATATTTT
few TRBJ2-5 TRBV10-2 NA CASSQTGLETQYF TGCGCCAGCAGCCAAACAGGGTTGGAGACCCAGTACTTC
NA TRBJ2-7 TRBV4-2 NA CASSQGYGAYEQYF TGTGCCAGCAGCCAAGGGTACGGGGCGTACGAGCAGTACTTC
NA TRBJ2-7 TRBV2 NA CASNEGPSYEQYF TGTGCCAGCAATGAGGGACCATCCTACGAGCAGTACTTC
few TRBJ2-7 TRBV7-3 TRBD1 CASSLFQTGLDEQYF TGTGCCAGCAGCTTATTTCAGACAGGGCTTGACGAGCAGTACTTC
once TRBJ2-7 TRBV5-6 NA CASSMLSSHEQYF TGTGCCAGCAGCATGTTGAGTAGCCACGAGCAGTACTTC
NA TRBJ2-7 TRBV6-5 TRBD1 CASSPGTGAEQYF TGTGCCAGCAGTCCCGGGACAGGGGCCGAGCAGTACTTC
NA TRBJ1-2 TRBV4-1 NA CASSQVTGERLF TGCGCCAGCAGCCAAGTAACGGGGGAGCGTCTCTTC
NA TRBJ2-7 TRBV6-1 TRBD1 CASSEPGQTYEQYF TGTGCCAGCAGTGAACCGGGACAGACCTACGAGCAGTACTTC
NA TRBJ1-2 TRBV15 NA CATSRDRGNYGYTF TGTGCCACCAGCAGAGATAGGGGGAACTATGGCTACACCTTC
few TRBJ2-7 TRBV29-1 NA CSVARGGEQYF TGCAGCGTTGCCAGGGGAGGCGAGCAGTACTTC
NA TRBJ1-2 TRBV5-5 NA CASSLGGFGYTF TGTGCCAGCAGCTTGGGCGGCTTCGGCTACACCTTC
NA TRBJ1-2 TRBV19 NA CASSPGGPGRGYTF TGTGCCAGTAGCCCCGGAGGGCCAGGACGGGGCTACACCTTC
NA TRBJ2-3 TRBV9 TRBD2 CASSVAASGGDTQYF TGTGCCAGCAGCGTAGCGGCTAGCGGGGGAGATACGCAGTATTTT
NA TRBJ2-6 TRBV28 NA CASSSPARVAGANVLTF TGTGCCAGCAGTTCCCCAGCGAGGGTTGCCGGGGCCAACGTCCTGACTTTC
NA TRBJ2-7 TRBV28 NA CASSFRNYEQYF TGTGCCAGCAGTTTTCGAAACTACGAGCAGTACTTC
NA TRBJ2-1 TRBV18 NA CASSSRVAEAWDEQFF TGTGCCAGCTCATCTCGGGTGGCAGAGGCCTGGGATGAGCAGTTCTTC
NA TRBJ2-7 TRBV7-9 NA CASSFYGSYEQYF TGTGCCAGCAGCTTTTACGGGAGCTACGAGCAGTACTTC
NA TRBJ2-7 TRBV2 NA CASRLLGFYEQYF TGTGCCAGCAGGTTGTTGGGTTTCTACGAGCAGTACTTC
NA TRBJ2-1 TRBV4-1 NA CASSLPGPLGNEQFF TGCGCCAGCAGCCTCCCGGGACCCCTGGGCAATGAGCAGTTCTTC
NA TRBJ1-1 TRBV2 NA CASSGGARTEAFF TGTGCCAGCAGTGGGGGGGCGAGGACTGAAGCTTTCTTT
NA TRBJ2-7 TRBV25-1 TRBD2 CASSASGGFYEQYF TGTGCCAGCAGTGCTAGCGGGGGGTTTTACGAGCAGTACTTC
few TRBJ2-2 TRBV5-1 TRBD2 CASSLGLAGAGELFF TGCGCCAGCAGCTTGGGACTAGCGGGAGCCGGGGAGCTGTTTTTT
few TRBJ1-1 TRBV29-1 NA CSVEGTVNTEAFF TGCAGCGTTGAAGGGACAGTGAACACTGAAGCTTTCTTT
NA TRBJ2-3 TRBV11-3 NA CASSQGRQGRSDTDTQYF TGTGCCAGCAGCCAAGGGAGGCAGGGCAGGAGCGACACAGATACGCAGTATTTT